The T cell receptor (beta chain) under discussion was sequenced for a study of control samples from healthy donors and cancer patients. The protocol was immunoSEQ multiplex PCR, while the TCRdb copy is restricted to in-frame clones and leaves out a portion. The profile shows 77,000 or so clones, around 92% of them singletons. The source of this sequence is a young man in good health. Sequencing was performed on blood.

CDR3 sequence reads: CASSVVDSSYEQYF. The CDR3 region has the DNA TGTGCCAGCAGCGTAGTGGACAGCTCCTACGAGCAGTACTTC. This chain uses TRBV9 with TRBJ2-7; D might be TRBD1 (6 bases). Germline V gene sequence: CDR1 SGDLS, CDR2 YYNGEE. With 0 bases removed from V and 0 bases from J, the gap between germline ends came to 7 bases. The CDR3 spans 14 residues.